Shown below are 22 T cell receptor beta chains from a single sample sequenced in a study of blood T cells in healthy people across ages. A J-beta primer mix and a sample-barcoded 5' primer were used in a second PCR of roughly 7 to 12 cycles. One entry per CDR3 protein, called by TCRdb with MiXCR from the 5' RACE reads. The sample includes under 1,000,000 distinct CDR3 sequences, roughly 34% seen only once; the top ten take roughly 13%. The sequencing input was blood. The receptors stem from a young man in good health.

This clonotype was detected many times. V and J are TRBV20-1 and TRBJ2-1; 13 bases line up with TRBD2. CDR3 length equals 17 residues. V trimming: 1 base; J trimming: 4 bases; junction bases outside the gene matches: 7. Looked up from germline, CDR1 is DFQATT and CDR2 is SNEGSKA (reference sequence). This CDR3 reads CSARAPTSGGLYNEQFF. The DNA of the CDR3 is TGCAGTGCTAGAGCCCCGACTAGCGGGGGGCTATACAATGAGCAGTTCTTC.

This clonotype showed up many times. V usage is TRBV12-3 or TRBV12-4 and J usage is TRBJ1-2; D might be TRBD1 (5 bases). The ends were cut back, 2 bases at V and 2 bases at J, with 12 bases in the middle. This CDR3 spans 15 amino acids. This CDR3 reads CASSLMTGGNYGYTF. The CDR3 coding sequence is TGTGCCAGCAGTTTAATGACGGGGGGGAACTATGGCTACACCTTC.

This clonotype occurred a few times. The genes are TRBV7-9 and TRBJ2-1; D is unclear. The V gene lost 2 bases and the J gene lost 5 bases, with 10 bases spanning the gap. Per the germline V gene, CDR1 is SEHNR and CDR2 is FQNEAQ (reference sequence). The CDR3 loop spans 14 amino acids. In DNA, the CDR3 is TGTGCCAGCAGCTTAAACGACGCTCACAATGAGCAGTTCTTC. It specifies CASSLNDAHNEQFF.

This clonotype was counted many times. The chain combines TRBV7-2 with TRBJ2-5; D assignment may be TRBD1 or TRBD2 (7 bases each). Between the trimmed V and J ends, which lost 5 bases and 5 bases, there was a span of 18 bases. The V gene's germline CDR1 is SGHTA and CDR2 FQGNSA. CDR3 size: 15 residues. The CDR3 region has the DNA TGTGCCAGCAGCGCAGGGGGGGGTGTTTATGAGACCCAGTACTTC. Protein sequence: CASSAGGGVYETQYF.

The genes are TRBV12-3 or TRBV12-4 and TRBJ1-2, with no clear D. Trimming removed 4 bases at V and 3 bases at J, with 18 bases between. The CDR3 contains 16 residues. The DNA for the CDR3 is TGTGCCAGCAGTTCCAACGCGGTTGGAGGGTACTATGGCTACACCTTC. It is translated as CASSSNAVGGYYGYTF.

The chain uses TRBV20-1 and TRBJ2-7, with unresolved D. Trimming removed 5 bases at V and 2 bases at J, with 13 bases between. This CDR3 contains 13 residues. Per the germline V gene, CDR1 is DFQATT and CDR2 is SNEGSKA (reference sequence). As DNA, the CDR3 is TGCAGTGCTGGGGAACCGGTTACCTACGAGCAGTACTTC. Translation: CSAGEPVTYEQYF.

This clonotype occurred a few times. The chain links TRBV20-1 to TRBJ2-2; a weak D match, TRBD2 (6 bases). Deletions cut 1 base from V and 4 bases from J, with 22 bases between. Germline assignment: CDR1 DFQATT and CDR2 SNEGSKA (reference sequence). This CDR3 spans 18 amino acids. Written as DNA, the CDR3 is TGCAGTGCTAGAGGGGCTAGCGCTACAAGGAAAATCACCGGGGAGCTGTTTTTT. Protein: CSARGASATRKITGELFF.

This clonotype was detected only a few times. This chain connects TRBV2 to TRBJ1-2; D is unclear. Germline V gene sequence: CDR1 SNHLY, CDR2 FYNNEI. Trimming took 4 bases from V and 2 from J, leaving 5 bases between them. The CDR3 consists of 12 residues. CDR3 in amino acids: CASSAENYGYTF. The CDR3, as DNA: TGTGCCAGCAGTGCCGAGAACTATGGCTACACCTTC.

The V and J genes are TRBV12-3 or TRBV12-4 and TRBJ1-2; D might be TRBD1 (5 bases). V lost 3 bases, J lost 7 bases, and 15 bases lay in between. The CDR3 covers 14 residues. The CDR3 loop is CASSFLVRDAGYTF. The CDR3 coding sequence is TGTGCCAGCAGTTTTCTGGTCAGGGATGCTGGCTACACCTTC.

V and J are TRBV12-3 or TRBV12-4 and TRBJ1-5; 7 nucleotides match TRBD1. The CDR3 is made up of 13 amino acids. J was trimmed by 5 bases and V by 5 bases; bases with no gene match: 3. As DNA, the CDR3 is TGTGCCAGCAGTGGGGGGACAGATCAGCCCCAGCATTTT. Amino acid sequence: CASSGGTDQPQHF.

This clonotype appeared a few times. V usage is TRBV20-1 and J usage is TRBJ1-5; D ambiguous. CDR1 is DFQATT, CDR2 SNEGSKA, per germline (reference sequence). Trimming left V 2 bases short and J 2 bases short, with 13 bases between. The CDR3 length is 15 residues. CDR3 DNA sequence: TGCAGTGCTAGAAAAACGATAAGCCGCAATCAGCCCCAGCATTTT. Translating gives CSARKTISRNQPQHF.

V gene TRBV5-1 combines with J gene TRBJ1-1; 9 bases agree with TRBD1. Losses at the gene ends were 0 bases for V and 0 bases for J; bases not matched to a gene: 9. The CDR3 has 18 amino acids. Germline V gene sequence: CDR1 SGHRS, CDR2 YFSETQ. The CDR3 region is CASSLGGEDRGMNTEAFF. The CDR3 bases are TGCGCCAGCAGCTTGGGGGGTGAGGACAGGGGAATGAACACTGAAGCTTTCTTT.

Of note for this clonotype: The junction departs from germline at one end; a sequencing error may be responsible. The chain employs TRBV18 and TRBJ2-7; maybe TRBD2 (5 bases). The germline V gene has CDR1 KGHSH and CDR2 LQKENI. CDR3 length equals 14 residues. Written as DNA, the CDR3 is TGTGCCAGCTCACCAAGAGGGAGCTCCTACGAGCGGTACTTC. Its translation: CASSPRGSSYERYF.

This clonotype occurred once. The chain combines TRBV29-1 with TRBJ2-1; D call uncertain. Deletions cut 6 bases from V and 0 bases from J, with 15 bases between. From germline, CDR1 is SQVTM and CDR2 ANQGSEA. This CDR3 is built from 15 residues. CDR3 nucleotide sequence: TGCAGCGTGGAAACCGGTACCCTCTCCTACAATGAGCAGTTCTTC. This translates into CSVETGTLSYNEQFF.

The chain has TRBV29-1 and TRBJ2-1, with 7 bases lining up with TRBD2. The CDR3 spans 14 residues. Germline V gene data show CDR1 as SQVTM and CDR2 as ANQGSEA. Trimming removed 4 bases from V and 1 base from J; junction bases left unmatched: 4. DNA for the CDR3: TGCAGCGTTGGCAGGGAGGGATCCTACAATGAGCAGTTCTTC. Protein sequence: CSVGREGSYNEQFF.

This sequence joins TRBV20-1 and TRBJ2-5; D unresolved. The J call may be faulty, since TRBJ2-7 better matches the DNA end. The CDR3 spans 14 residues. CDR1 and CDR2 (germline): DFQATT, SNEGSKA (reference sequence). Here the CDR3 DNA reads TGCAGTGCCCCAGACGGATCCCAACCCTACGAGCAGTACTTC. Translation gives CSAPDGSQPYEQYF.

In this sample, this clonotype turned up many times. The rearrangement links TRBV10-3 to TRBJ1-4, with TRBD1 identical over 10 bases. Germline CDR1 is ENHRY and CDR2 is SYGVKD. The CDR3 runs 14 residues. With 6 bases clipped from V and 5 bases from J, the junction kept 3 bases outside the gene matches. CDR3 residues: CAISRDRGNEKLFF. Written as DNA, the CDR3 is TGTGCCATCAGCCGGGACAGGGGAAATGAAAAACTGTTTTTT.

The rearrangement links TRBV20-1 to TRBJ2-5; D not resolved. V was cut by 0 bases and J by 11 bases, with 16 bases left in between. Looked up from germline, CDR1 is DFQATT and CDR2 is SNEGSKA (reference sequence). The CDR3 length is 13 residues. DNA of the CDR3: TGCAGTGCTAGAGATGTGCCTTCGGATGAGCAGTACTTC. It is translated as CSARDVPSDEQYF.

A few counts support this clonotype. V and J are TRBV20-1 and TRBJ2-7; a weak D match, TRBD1 (6 bases). Germline assignment: CDR1 DFQATT and CDR2 SNEGSKA (reference sequence). Trimming pared 5 bases from V and 3 bases from J, leaving 17 bases between. This CDR3 comprises 14 residues. The CDR3: CSAETGTSIYEQYF. In DNA form, the CDR3 reads TGCAGTGCTGAAACCGGGACAAGTATCTACGAGCAGTACTTC.

The genes are TRBV20-1 and TRBJ2-3; 9 bases agree with TRBD1. V shed 4 bases, J shed 6 bases, and the junction held 11 bases outside the gene matches. CDR1 is DFQATT and CDR2 is SNEGSKA in the germline V gene (reference sequence). There are 15 residues in the CDR3. The CDR3 loop reads CSAIPWTGAEDTQYF. The CDR3 coding sequence is TGCAGTGCTATTCCCTGGACAGGGGCCGAGGATACGCAGTATTTT.

This clonotype was counted only a few times. The chain links TRBV6-5 to TRBJ2-3; perhaps TRBD2 as D (5 bases). This CDR3 is built from 16 residues. V dropped 4 bases and J dropped 1 base, with 15 bases sitting between them. Looked up from germline, CDR1 is MNHEY and CDR2 is SVGAGI. The CDR3 loop reads CASSSKLGPGTDTQYF. For the CDR3, the DNA is TGTGCCAGCAGTTCTAAACTAGGCCCGGGCACAGATACGCAGTATTTT.

This chain uses TRBV5-1 with TRBJ2-1; TRBD2 matches at 10 bases. J lost 10 bases, V lost 4 bases, and 14 bases had no gene match. CDR3 size: 16 residues. From germline, CDR1 is SGHRS and CDR2 YFSETQ. CDR3 DNA: TGCGCCAGCAGCCCCCCGCCGGGGACTAGCGCCGACGAGCAGTTCTTC. It encodes CASSPPPGTSADEQFF. Based on the CDR3 plus reference TRBV5-1 and TRBJ2-1, the full variable domain is KAGVTQTPRYLIKTRGQQVTLSCSPISGHRSVSWYQQTPGQGLQFLFEYFSETQRNKGNFPGRFSGRQFSNSRSEMNVSTLELGDSALYLCASSPPPGTSADEQFFGPGTRLTVL.